This is a list of T cell receptor beta chains from one sample in a study of shared clonotypes between healthy human individuals. TCRdb keeps only in-frame clones here, not all; method: immunoSEQ multiplex PCR. This table holds approximately 2,200,000 clones, 93% found once. The specimen was naive CD8+ T cells from PBMCs. The receptors were gathered from a man younger than 30 in good health. Some clones in this sample may be carry-over from other donors' samples. Each CDR3 is given with its conserved first and last residue.

TRBV9	16	TRBJ2-7	CASSASYRDPAYEQYF
TRBV6-5	15	TRBJ2-1	CASSPTGSSYNEQFF
TRBV6-6	14	TRBJ1-3	CASSYSDPGDTIYF
TRBV27	15	TRBJ2-1	CASSLRSGAYNEQFF
TRBV5-1	13	TRBJ2-2	CASLGEDTGELFF
TRBV30	12	TRBJ2-7	CAWSVLGGEQYF
TRBV7-9	13	TRBJ2-3	CASSEQRVDTQYF
TRBV27	13	TRBJ2-7	CASSFRSSYEQYF
TRBV11-2	16	TRBJ2-5	CASSLGWTPYQETQYF
TRBV7-6	16	TRBJ1-1	CASSRERGRADTEAFF
TRBV15	17	TRBJ2-1	CATSRDGDTISYNEQFF
TRBV28	16	TRBJ2-7	CASRGPRREGTYEQYF
TRBV7-9	15	TRBJ2-2	CASSLLTGNTGELFF
TRBV9	15	TRBJ2-5	CASSEAGVSQETQYF
TRBV27	17	TRBJ2-5	CASSTALGTEDQETQYF
TRBV27	17	TRBJ2-1	CASRAYGTGVYGNEQFF
TRBV19	17	TRBJ2-2	CASSIDLRTANTGELFF
TRBV5-6	16	TRBJ2-1	CASSPGILGGYNEQFF
TRBV5-1	16	TRBJ2-1	CASWRGSDPTYNEQFF
TRBV7-9	12	TRBJ2-5	CASSPSQETQYF
TRBV19	13	TRBJ2-1	CASSMAGWGEQFF
TRBV9	17	TRBJ1-1	CASSPRARSSMNTEAFF
TRBV6-5	15	TRBJ1-2	CASSSRETGNYGYTF
TRBV5-6	13	TRBJ2-7	CASSLGSAYEQYF
TRBV4-1	15	TRBJ2-7	CASSHTPTGGYEQYF
TRBV7-9	17	TRBJ2-7	CASSLAPGASSSYEQYF
TRBV13	12	TRBJ2-7	CASSGGGNEQYF
TRBV27	12	TRBJ1-6	CASSSGGPALHF
TRBV11-2	12	TRBJ2-1	CASRKAAYEQFF
TRBV19	11	TRBJ1-1	CASRQGSEAFF
TRBV14	16	TRBJ2-1	CASSQGLASVYNEQFF
TRBV4-3	16	TRBJ2-1	CASSQDAGGNYNEQFF
TRBV7-6	11	TRBJ1-2	CATRRGSGYTF
TRBV7-9	15	TRBJ2-7	CASSGPGAGFYEQYF
TRBV27	14	TRBJ1-5	CASAEYGPNQPQHF
TRBV25-1	12	TRBJ1-2	CASGGTNYGYTF
TRBV6-5	15	TRBJ1-5	CASSYSDRDKWPQHF
TRBV5-8	16	TRBJ2-1	CASSFLAGGIYNEQFF
TRBV5-1	14	TRBJ2-2	CASSLRGGTGELFF
TRBV4-3	16	TRBJ2-7	CASSQGTSGRGYEQYF
TRBV19	14	TRBJ1-5	CASSIFQGGQPQHF
TRBV4-3	15	TRBJ2-7	CASSPVGTEGYEQYF
TRBV28	15	TRBJ1-2	CASSPPGLLNYGYTF
TRBV27	15	TRBJ2-5	CASSFISDNQETQYF
TRBV6-6	15	TRBJ2-5	CASSFFSEYQETQYF
TRBV10-2	16	TRBJ2-3	CASSESKGRGRDTQYF
TRBV29-1	14	NA	CSVVWVRGSYEQYF
TRBV19	14	TRBJ2-5	CASSANRDQETQYF
TRBV9	15	TRBJ1-2	CASSVAATGNYGYTF
TRBV4-3	16	TRBJ2-3	CASSQDWGEGTDTQYF
TRBV6-4	13	TRBJ1-1	CASSMGWGTEAFF
TRBV19	14	TRBJ1-4	CASSTGPLNEKLFF
TRBV5-5	13	TRBJ1-1	CASSLDRYTEAFF
TRBV7-9	13	TRBJ2-7	CASSSGVSYEQYF
TRBV4-1	15	TRBJ1-5	CASSHGGRVDQPQHF